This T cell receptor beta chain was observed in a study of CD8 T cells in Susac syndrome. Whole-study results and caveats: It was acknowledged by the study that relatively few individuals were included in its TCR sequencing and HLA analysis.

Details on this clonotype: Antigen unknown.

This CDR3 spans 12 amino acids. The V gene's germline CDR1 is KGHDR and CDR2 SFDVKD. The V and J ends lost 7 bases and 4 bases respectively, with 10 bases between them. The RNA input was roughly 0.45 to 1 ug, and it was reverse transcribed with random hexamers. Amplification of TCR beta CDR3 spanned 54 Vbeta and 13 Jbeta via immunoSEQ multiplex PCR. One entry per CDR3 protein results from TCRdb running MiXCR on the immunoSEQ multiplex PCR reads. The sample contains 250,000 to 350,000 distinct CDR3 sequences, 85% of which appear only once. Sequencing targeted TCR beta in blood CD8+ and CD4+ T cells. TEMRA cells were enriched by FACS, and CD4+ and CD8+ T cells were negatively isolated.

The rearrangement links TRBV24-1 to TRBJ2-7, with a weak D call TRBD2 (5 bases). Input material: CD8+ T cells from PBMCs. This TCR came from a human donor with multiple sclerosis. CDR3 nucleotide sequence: TGTGCCACCAGCGACGGGGAGTACGAGCAGTACTTC. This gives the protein CATSDGEYEQYF.